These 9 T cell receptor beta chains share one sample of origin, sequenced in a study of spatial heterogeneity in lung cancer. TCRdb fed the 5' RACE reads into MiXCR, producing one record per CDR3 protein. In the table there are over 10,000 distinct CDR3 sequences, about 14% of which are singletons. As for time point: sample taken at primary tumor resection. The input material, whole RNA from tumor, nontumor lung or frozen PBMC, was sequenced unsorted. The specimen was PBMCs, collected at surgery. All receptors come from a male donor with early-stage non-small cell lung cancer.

The chain's CDR3 is CASSFLDIQKLFF. The CDR3 DNA reads as TGTGCCAGCAGTTTCCTGGACATCCAAAAGCTGTTTTTT. This chain links TRBV27 with TRBJ2-2; D is possibly TRBD1 (5 bases). Germline CDR1 is MNHEY and CDR2 is SMNVEV (reference sequence). Deletions cut 3 bases from V and 12 bases from J, with 14 bases between. This CDR3 contains 13 residues.

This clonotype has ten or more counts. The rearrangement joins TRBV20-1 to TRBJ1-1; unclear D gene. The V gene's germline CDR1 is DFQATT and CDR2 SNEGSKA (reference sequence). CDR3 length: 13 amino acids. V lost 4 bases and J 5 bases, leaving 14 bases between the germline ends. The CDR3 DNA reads TGCAGTGCTAACGTCGACGGATCTACTGAAGCTTTCTTT. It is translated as CSANVDGSTEAFF.

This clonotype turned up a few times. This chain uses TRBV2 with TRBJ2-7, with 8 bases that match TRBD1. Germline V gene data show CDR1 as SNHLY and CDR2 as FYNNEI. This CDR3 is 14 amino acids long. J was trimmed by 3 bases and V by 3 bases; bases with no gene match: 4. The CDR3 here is CASSDGQGLYEQYF. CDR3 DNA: TGTGCCAGCAGTGATGGACAGGGACTCTACGAGCAGTACTTC. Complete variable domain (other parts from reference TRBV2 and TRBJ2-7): EPEVTQTPSHQVTQMGQEVILRCVPISNHLYFYWYRQILGQKVEFLVSFYNNEISEKSEIFDDQFSVERPDGSNFTLKIRSTKLEDSAMYFCASSDGQGLYEQYFGPGTRLTVT.

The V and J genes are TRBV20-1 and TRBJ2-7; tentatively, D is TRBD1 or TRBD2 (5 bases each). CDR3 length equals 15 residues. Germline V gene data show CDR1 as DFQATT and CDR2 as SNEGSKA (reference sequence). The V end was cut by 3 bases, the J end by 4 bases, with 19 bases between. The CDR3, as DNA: TGCAGTGCTAGGAACCGGGACGGCTTATTTTACGAGCAGTACTTC. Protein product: CSARNRDGLFYEQYF.

Here the CDR3 reads CASSRTWSSYEQYF. As DNA, the CDR3 is TGTGCCAGCAGCCGGACGTGGAGCTCCTACGAGCAGTACTTC. The chain couples TRBV5-4 to TRBJ2-7; D unclear. The CDR3 totals 14 residues. Germline V gene lookup returns CDR1 SGHNT and CDR2 YYREEE (reference sequence). Trimming took 4 bases from V and 0 from J, leaving 11 bases between them.

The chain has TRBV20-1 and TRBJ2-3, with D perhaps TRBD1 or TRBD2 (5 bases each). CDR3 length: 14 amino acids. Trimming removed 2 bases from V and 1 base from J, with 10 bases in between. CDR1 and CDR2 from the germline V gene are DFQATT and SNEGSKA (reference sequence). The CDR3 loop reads CSARKQEGTDTQYF. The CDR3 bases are TGCAGTGCTAGAAAACAGGAGGGCACAGATACGCAGTATTTT.

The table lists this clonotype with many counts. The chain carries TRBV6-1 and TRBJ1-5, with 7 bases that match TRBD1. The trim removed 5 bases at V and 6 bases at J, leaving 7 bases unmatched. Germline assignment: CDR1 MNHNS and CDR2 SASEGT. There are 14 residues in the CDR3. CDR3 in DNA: TGTGCCAGCAGTATCGACAGGGTTGGTCAGCCCCAGCATTTT. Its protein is CASSIDRVGQPQHF.

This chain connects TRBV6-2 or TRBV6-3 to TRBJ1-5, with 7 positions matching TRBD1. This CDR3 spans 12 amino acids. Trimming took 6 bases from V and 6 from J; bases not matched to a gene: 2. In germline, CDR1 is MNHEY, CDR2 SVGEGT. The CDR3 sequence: CASSRGSQPQHF. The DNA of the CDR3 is TGTGCCAGCAGCAGGGGGAGTCAGCCCCAGCATTTT.

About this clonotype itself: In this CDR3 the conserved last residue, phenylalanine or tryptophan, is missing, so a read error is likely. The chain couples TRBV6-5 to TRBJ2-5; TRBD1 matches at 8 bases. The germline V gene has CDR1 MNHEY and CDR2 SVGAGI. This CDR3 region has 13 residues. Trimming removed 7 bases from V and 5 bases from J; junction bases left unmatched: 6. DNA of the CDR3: TGTGCCAGCACAGCCCCAGGGGGCGAGACCCAGTACTCC. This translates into CASTAPGGETQYS.